This T cell receptor (beta chain) is drawn from a study of T-cell reconstitution after alpha-beta-depleted transplantation in children. General study findings and limits: For some patients, TCRbeta diversity was high at day 60 because of recipient T cells and thymic progenitors that survived. At one year after transplant, newly produced T cells mostly accounted for T-cell counts and diversity.

As it was prepared, the TCRbeta library received unique molecular identifiers. TCRdb used MiXCR to reprocess the PCR reads, holding one entry per CDR3 protein. The profile shows approximately 1,000,000 distinct CDR3 sequences, roughly 29% of them singletons. Points on this clonotype: Its antigen remains unknown.

Material: PBMCs, mostly from graft donor cells, obtained 360 days after TCRalphabeta/CD19-depleted stem cell transplant. This TCR was recovered from a boy in the first two years of life who had a stem cell transplant for SCID, so the T cells may come from the graft donor.

The CDR3 loop is CASSQGVGPSGANVLTF. CDR3 DNA: TGCGCCAGCAGCCAAGGCGTCGGCCCCTCTGGGGCCAACGTCCTGACTTTC. V gene TRBV4-1 combines with J gene TRBJ2-6; D is uncertain. Germline CDR1 MGHRA, CDR2 YSYEKL. There are 17 residues in the CDR3. Trimming stripped 1 base from V and 0 bases from J, with 10 bases between.